One and the same sample provided the 26 T cell receptor beta chains below, sequenced in a study of cytomegalovirus exposure and HLA in healthy donors. PCR involved 60 Vbeta and 13 Jbeta primers. The method was immunoSEQ multiplex PCR; TCRdb's version includes in-frame clones alone and lacks a portion of them. Here the sample spans 85,000 to 100,000 clones, about four fifths being singletons. Sample: PBMCs. The receptors originated from a woman between 35 and 50 years old in good health and CMV-seronegative.

The V and J genes are TRBV7-9 and TRBJ1-2; D perhaps matches TRBD1 (5 bases). This CDR3 spans 11 amino acids. The V gene lost 5 bases and the J gene lost 5 bases, with 6 bases spanning the gap. Germline V CDR1 and CDR2: SEHNR, FQNEAQ (reference sequence). CDR3 sequence: CASSPGYGYTF. The CDR3 coding sequence is TGTGCCAGCAGCCCAGGGTATGGCTACACCTTC.

The V call is TRBV28, the J call TRBJ2-1, with TRBD1 identical over 9 bases. Germline assignment: CDR1 MDHEN and CDR2 SYDVKM. Trimming cost V 5 bases and J 15 bases; bases outside gene matches: 17. CDR3 length: 15 residues. CDR3 amino acids: CASSTKPIGTGKAFF. CDR3 nucleotides: TGTGCCAGCAGTACCAAACCGATCGGGACAGGGAAGGCGTTCTTC.

This chain uses TRBV2 with TRBJ1-1; 10 bases fit TRBD1. Germline trimming cut 6 bases from V and 1 base from J; bases unmatched to any gene: 5. Germline CDR1 and CDR2: SNHLY and FYNNEI. CDR3 length: 15 amino acids. This chain's CDR3 is CASRGQGIWNTEAFF. CDR3 bases: TGTGCCAGCAGGGGACAGGGGATTTGGAACACTGAAGCTTTCTTT. Full variable domain (missing parts from reference TRBV2 and TRBJ1-1): EPEVTQTPSHQVTQMGQEVILRCVPISNHLYFYWYRQILGQKVEFLVSFYNNEISEKSEIFDDQFSVERPDGSNFTLKIRSTKLEDSAMYFCASRGQGIWNTEAFFGQGTRLTVV.

This sequence joins TRBV7-2 and TRBJ2-6, with TRBD1 identical over 10 bases. The CDR3 has 18 residues. The germline gives CDR1 SGHTA, CDR2 FQGNSA. With 1 base clipped from V and 3 bases from J, the junction kept 6 bases outside the gene matches. DNA of the CDR3: TGTGCCAGCAGCTTAGGGAGACAGGGGGCGGGTGGGGCCAACGTCCTGACTTTC. Amino acids: CASSLGRQGAGGANVLTF.

The V and J genes are TRBV7-9 and TRBJ2-1; tentative D call: TRBD2 (5 bases). Trimming took 4 bases from V and 0 from J, leaving 10 bases between them. This CDR3 is built from 15 residues. Germline V gene lookup returns CDR1 SEHNR and CDR2 FQNEAQ (reference sequence). The CDR3 nucleotides read TGTGCCAGCAGCTGGACCCGGGGCTCCTACAATGAGCAGTTCTTC. It is translated as CASSWTRGSYNEQFF.

The gene calls are TRBV5-1 and TRBJ1-1; D perhaps matches TRBD1 (5 bases). Germline CDR1 and CDR2: SGHRS and YFSETQ. The CDR3 has 14 residues. Trimming left V 3 bases short and J 4 bases short, with 13 bases between. The CDR3 reads CASSSHTGRTEAFF. The DNA for the CDR3 is TGCGCCAGCAGCTCTCATACAGGACGCACTGAAGCTTTCTTT.

The chain uses TRBV28 and TRBJ2-7; D is possibly TRBD1 (5 bases). V shed 3 bases and J shed 2 bases, with 8 bases lying between them. The germline V gene has CDR1 MDHEN and CDR2 SYDVKM. This CDR3 is built from 13 residues. In DNA form, the CDR3 reads TGTGCCAGCAGTTTTGCAGGGCCCTACGAGCAGTACTTC. Amino acids: CASSFAGPYEQYF.

With regard to this clone: At the DNA level, this CDR3 is encoded by other sequences in the same sample as well. This chain links TRBV6-1 with TRBJ2-3, with a tentative D call TRBD1 (6 bases). Germline CDR1 and CDR2: MNHNS and SASEGT. This CDR3 spans 14 amino acids. Between the trimmed V and J ends, which lost 6 bases and 4 bases, there was a span of 14 bases. CDR3 sequence (DNA): TGTGCCAGCAGATTACAGGGTCGGGCAGATACGCAGTATTTT. This gives the protein CASRLQGRADTQYF.

This clone has a handful of counts. CDR3 DNA: TGTGCCAGCAGCCTTTCCGGGGGCTACAATGAGCAGTTCTTC. Amino acids: CASSLSGGYNEQFF. V is TRBV7-9 and J is TRBJ2-1; perhaps TRBD2 as D (6 bases). Per the germline V gene, CDR1 is SEHNR and CDR2 is FQNEAQ (reference sequence). V was trimmed by 5 bases and J by 3 bases, leaving 11 bases between them. This CDR3 is 14 amino acids long.

The chain carries TRBV4-3 and TRBJ1-4; 7 bases are shared with TRBD1. The CDR3 runs to 17 residues. The V gene end was trimmed by 2 bases and the J gene end by 4 bases; junction bases not matched to a gene: 10. The germline V gene encodes CDR1 LGHNA and CDR2 YSLEER. The CDR3 sequence is CASSQRFAGQVNEKLFF. CDR3 in DNA: TGCGCCAGCAGCCAAAGGTTTGCCGGACAGGTTAATGAAAAACTGTTTTTT.

The rearrangement joins TRBV5-6 to TRBJ1-2, with 12 bases aligning to TRBD1. Germline V gene lookup returns CDR1 SGHDT and CDR2 YYEEEE. J gave up 7 bases and V 2 bases, and 6 bases lay outside the gene matches. The CDR3 contains 15 residues. For the CDR3, the DNA is TGTGCCAGCAGCTTCAGGGGACAGGGGGCTAGTGGCTACACCTTC. This sequence encodes CASSFRGQGASGYTF.

The rearrangement links TRBV6-5 to TRBJ1-5; 8 positions agree with TRBD1. The germline V gene encodes CDR1 MNHEY and CDR2 SVGAGI. This CDR3 spans 15 amino acids. V shed 3 bases and J 6 bases; nucleotides not matched to a gene: 7. The CDR3 protein is CASSYGRGHGQPQHF. The CDR3 coding sequence is TGTGCCAGCAGTTATGGCAGGGGGCATGGTCAGCCCCAGCATTTT.

This clone appeared a few times. The chain joins TRBV5-6 to TRBJ1-1; a weak D match, TRBD1 (5 bases). The V gene's germline CDR1 is SGHDT and CDR2 YYEEEE. The V end was cut by 1 base, the J end by 9 bases, with 16 bases between. The CDR3 spans 14 residues. CDR3 nucleotides: TGTGCCAGCAGCTTGAGGGGTGATGGGGGGAAAGCTTTCTTT. Its protein product is CASSLRGDGGKAFF.

The rearrangement joins TRBV5-6 to TRBJ2-7; no definite D call. Trimming shortened V by 0 bases and J by 2 bases, and 6 bases separated the two germline ends. Germline V gives CDR1 SGHDT, CDR2 YYEEEE. The CDR3 loop spans 13 amino acids. CDR3 sequence reads: CASSLAVTYEQYF. The CDR3 region has the DNA TGTGCCAGCAGCTTGGCAGTAACCTACGAGCAGTACTTC.

The chain combines TRBV9 with TRBJ1-1; TRBD1 might be the D (5 bases). The germline CDR1 and CDR2 sequences are SGDLS and YYNGEE. The CDR3 totals 14 residues. V was trimmed by 0 bases and J by 6 bases, leaving 12 bases between them. In DNA, the CDR3 is TGTGCCAGCAGCGTAGTAGGGGATAGGGCTGAAGCTTTCTTT. This gives the protein CASSVVGDRAEAFF.

This rearrangement joins TRBV4-2 to TRBJ1-6; TRBD1 aligns across 10 bases. CDR1 LGHNA and CDR2 YNFKEQ come from the germline V gene. The length of the CDR3 is 18 residues. V shed 1 base, J shed 3 bases, and the junction held 6 bases outside the gene matches. The CDR3: CASSQVRDRGDYNSPLHF. CDR3 nucleotides: TGTGCCAGCAGCCAAGTTCGGGACAGGGGAGACTATAATTCACCCCTCCACTTT.

The V call is TRBV11-3, the J call TRBJ1-4; D is perhaps TRBD1 (6 bases). V dropped 0 bases and J dropped 10 bases, with 9 bases sitting between them. The CDR3 loop spans 13 amino acids. Germline V lookup: CDR1 SGHNT, CDR2 YENEEA. CDR3 in amino acids: CASSLDRRGKLFF. The CDR3 DNA follows: TGTGCCAGCAGCTTAGATCGCAGGGGAAAACTGTTTTTT.

This clone was seen a handful of times. The V gene is TRBV29-1, the J gene TRBJ1-1, with D unclear. CDR1 SQVTM and CDR2 ANQGSEA come from the germline V gene. Trimming removed 3 bases from V and 1 base from J, with 6 bases in between. The CDR3 runs to 12 residues. CDR3 amino acids: CSVDSENTEAFF. DNA of the CDR3: TGCAGCGTTGACTCAGAGAACACTGAAGCTTTCTTT. Full variable domain (rest looked up from reference TRBV29-1 and TRBJ1-1): SAVISQKPSRDICQRGTSLTIQCQVDSQVTMMFWYRQQPGQSLTLIATANQGSEATYESGFVIDKFPISRPNLTFSTLTVSNMSPEDSSIYLCSVDSENTEAFFGQGTRLTVV.

The CDR3 DNA sequence: TGTGCCAGCAGCGTAGGCGTACAGAGTCGGGGAGGCACTGAAGCTTTCTTT. Its protein product is CASSVGVQSRGGTEAFF. This rearrangement joins TRBV9 to TRBJ1-1; the D is unclear. Between the trimmed V and J ends, which lost 0 bases and 4 bases, there was a span of 19 bases. The length of the CDR3 is 17 residues. Per germline, CDR1 SGDLS and CDR2 YYNGEE.

The genes are TRBV9 and TRBJ2-7; 8 positions match TRBD1. The germline CDR1 and CDR2 sequences are SGDLS and YYNGEE. CDR3 length: 15 amino acids. V shed 4 bases, J shed 6 bases, and the junction held 12 bases outside the gene matches. The CDR3 sequence: CASSPDGQGGSEQYF. The CDR3 bases are TGTGCCAGCAGCCCAGATGGACAGGGCGGCTCCGAGCAGTACTTC.

The chain uses TRBV5-4 and TRBJ2-7, with D unclear. V lost 0 bases and J 5 bases, leaving 6 bases between the germline ends. CDR1 and CDR2 from the germline V gene are SGHNT and YYREEE (reference sequence). This CDR3 has 12 amino acids. The CDR3 DNA reads TGTGCCAGCAGCTTGGTCGGAGACGAGCAGTACTTC. Protein sequence: CASSLVGDEQYF.

The chain carries TRBV5-1 and TRBJ2-2, with D maybe TRBD1 (6 bases). V gave up 9 bases and J gave up 5 bases, with 14 bases separating them. Germline CDR1 reads SGHRS; CDR2 reads YFSETQ. The CDR3 sequence is 13 residues long. The CDR3 nucleotides are TGCGCCACCGCTGGGACAAGTACCGGGGAGCTGTTTTTT. Its protein product is CATAGTSTGELFF.

This clone was recorded only once. Germline and junction disagree at one end, which may indicate a read error. The chain combines TRBV7-7 with TRBJ2-5, with a possible D match to TRBD1 (6 bases). The CDR3 runs to 12 residues. Germline lookup yields CDR1 SSHAT and CDR2 FNYEAQ (reference sequence). The CDR3 protein is CASSTGMGTQYF. For the CDR3, the DNA is TGTGCTAGCAGCACAGGGATGGGGACCCAGTACTTC.

This clone was seen more than once but under ten times. This chain links TRBV7-8 with TRBJ2-7, with no clear D. Deletions cut 2 bases from V and 3 bases from J, with 11 bases between. Germline V gene data show CDR1 as SGHVS and CDR2 as FQNEAQ. This CDR3 has 14 residues. This chain's CDR3 is CASSLRVILYEQYF. The CDR3, as DNA: TGTGCCAGCAGCTTAAGAGTGATCCTCTACGAGCAGTACTTC.

The V call is TRBV4-1, the J call TRBJ1-5, with 7 bases aligning to TRBD1. This CDR3 contains 15 residues. In germline, CDR1 is MGHRA, CDR2 YSYEKL. J was trimmed by 4 bases and V by 3 bases; bases with no gene match: 6. CDR3 nucleotide sequence: TGCGCCAGCAGCCAGACAGGGATTGGTAATCAGCCCCAGCATTTT. Protein: CASSQTGIGNQPQHF.

This sequence joins TRBV6-5 and TRBJ1-1, with D maybe TRBD1 (6 bases). Germline lookup yields CDR1 MNHEY and CDR2 SVGAGI. V lost 2 bases, J lost 6 bases, and 13 bases lay in between. The CDR3 is 14 amino acids. This CDR3 is CASSYGRGAAEAFF. The CDR3 DNA sequence: TGTGCCAGCAGTTACGGACGGGGGGCCGCTGAAGCTTTCTTT.